A selection of T cell receptor beta chains follows, all from one sample in a study of cytotoxic CD8 clonotypes in ibrutinib-treated CLL. Method: immunoSEQ multiplex PCR; TCRdb's copy keeps in-frame clones and lacks some. This sample carries more than 200,000 clones, under 75% of them seen once, and the ten largest clones take less than 20%. The specimen comprised PBMCs, sampled after 24 months of ibrutinib treatment. These TCRs come from a human donor with chronic lymphocytic leukemia. The CDR3 runs from the conserved cysteine through the conserved F or W. The order of the fields is CDR3 protein, CDR3 DNA, J gene, V gene, D gene, clone size. A D gene is named only where the DNA matches it firmly. The listing skips clone size in some rows; elsewhere it reads once, few, many or a size class.

CDR3 protein: CASSLADSYEQYF; CDR3 DNA: TGTGCCAGCAGCCTAGCGGACTCCTACGAGCAGTACTTC; J gene: TRBJ2-7; V gene: TRBV6-5; D gene: TRBD2; clone size: .
CDR3 protein: CASSQQTGHGYTF; CDR3 DNA: TGTGCCAGCAGCCAACAGACAGGGCATGGCTACACCTTC; J gene: TRBJ1-2; V gene: TRBV7-3; D gene: TRBD1; clone size: once
CDR3 protein: CSASRNNEQFF; CDR3 DNA: TGCAGTGCTAGCAGAAACAATGAGCAGTTCTTC; J gene: TRBJ2-1; V gene: TRBV20-1; D gene: .; clone size: many
CDR3 protein: CASSSNSSATYNSPLHF; CDR3 DNA: TGTGCCAGCAGCTCAAATAGCTCAGCCACCTATAATTCACCCCTCCACTTT; J gene: TRBJ1-6; V gene: TRBV11-3; D gene: .; clone size: .
CDR3 protein: CASSFPTSNPVNEQFF; CDR3 DNA: TGTGCCAGCAGCTTCCCGACTAGCAATCCCGTCAATGAGCAGTTCTTC; J gene: TRBJ2-1; V gene: TRBV9; D gene: TRBD2; clone size: .
CDR3 protein: CASSSAPGDSYEQYF; CDR3 DNA: TGTGCCAGCTCCTCTGCTCCTGGGGACTCCTACGAGCAGTACTTC; J gene: TRBJ2-7; V gene: TRBV18; D gene: .; clone size: once
CDR3 protein: CASGLPGPSGVGELFF; CDR3 DNA: TGTGCTAGTGGTTTGCCGGGCCCAAGCGGAGTCGGGGAGCTGTTTTTT; J gene: TRBJ2-2; V gene: TRBV12-5; D gene: .; clone size: once
CDR3 protein: CASSSPPVSGETQYF; CDR3 DNA: TGTGCCAGCAGTTCCCCCCCCGTTAGCGGGGAGACCCAGTACTTC; J gene: TRBJ2-5; V gene: TRBV28; D gene: TRBD2; clone size: .
CDR3 protein: CASSIVSALAGGDTQYF; CDR3 DNA: TGTGCCAGTAGTATAGTAAGTGCCCTAGCAGGAGGAGATACGCAGTATTTT; J gene: TRBJ2-3; V gene: TRBV19; D gene: .; clone size: few
CDR3 protein: CASRDSPYQPQHF; CDR3 DNA: TGTGCCAGCCGGGACAGTCCTTATCAGCCCCAGCATTTT; J gene: TRBJ1-5; V gene: TRBV27; D gene: TRBD1; clone size: .
CDR3 protein: CASSLGLALEQYF; CDR3 DNA: TGTGCCAGCAGTTTAGGTCTAGCCCTCGAGCAGTACTTC; J gene: TRBJ2-7; V gene: TRBV27; D gene: .; clone size: .
CDR3 protein: CASSFLDRVNQPQHF; CDR3 DNA: TGTGCCAGCAGTTTTCTCGACAGGGTTAATCAGCCCCAGCATTTT; J gene: TRBJ1-5; V gene: TRBV2; D gene: TRBD1; clone size: few
CDR3 protein: CASSQDWAYNEQFF; CDR3 DNA: TGCGCCAGCAGCCAAGATTGGGCCTACAATGAGCAGTTCTTC; J gene: TRBJ2-1; V gene: TRBV4-3; D gene: .; clone size: .
CDR3 protein: CASSRSSGLAEQFF; CDR3 DNA: TGTGCCAGTAGCAGAAGTAGCGGGTTAGCGGAGCAGTTCTTC; J gene: TRBJ2-1; V gene: TRBV19; D gene: TRBD2; clone size: .
CDR3 protein: CASSQAATYEQYF; CDR3 DNA: TGTGCCAGCAGCCAAGCCGCTACCTACGAGCAGTACTTC; J gene: TRBJ2-7; V gene: TRBV4-2; D gene: .; clone size: .
CDR3 protein: CASSYRDRPPGELFF; CDR3 DNA: TGTGCCAGCAGTTATCGGGACAGGCCCCCCGGGGAGCTGTTTTTT; J gene: TRBJ2-2; V gene: TRBV6-5; D gene: TRBD1; clone size: .
CDR3 protein: CASQIDVTDTQYF; CDR3 DNA: TGTGCCAGCCAAATTGACGTCACAGATACGCAGTATTTT; J gene: TRBJ2-3; V gene: TRBV27; D gene: .; clone size: .
CDR3 protein: CASSVRSGSGEQFF; CDR3 DNA: TGTGCCAGCAGTGTCCGCTCGGGGTCGGGTGAGCAGTTCTTC; J gene: TRBJ2-1; V gene: TRBV6-6; D gene: .; clone size: few
CDR3 protein: CASSPGGSGRTGELFF; CDR3 DNA: TGTGCCAGCAGCCCCGGGGGGAGCGGGAGAACCGGGGAGCTGTTTTTT; J gene: TRBJ2-2; V gene: TRBV7-3; D gene: TRBD2; clone size: .
CDR3 protein: CASSYSPGLQGAQYF; CDR3 DNA: TGTGCCAGCAGTTACTCTCCGGGACTACAGGGGGCCCAGTACTTC; J gene: TRBJ2-5; V gene: TRBV6-6; D gene: .; clone size: once
CDR3 protein: CASSFDGNGYTF; CDR3 DNA: TGTGCCAGCAGCTTTGACGGGAATGGCTACACCTTC; J gene: TRBJ1-2; V gene: TRBV7-6; D gene: .; clone size: .
CDR3 protein: CASSRQGHGYTF; CDR3 DNA: TGTGCCAGCAGCCGACAGGGCCATGGCTACACCTTC; J gene: TRBJ1-2; V gene: TRBV27; D gene: TRBD1; clone size: few
CDR3 protein: CASSQDPLGDVVVEQYF; CDR3 DNA: TGCGCCAGCAGCCAAGATCCGCTCGGAGACGTAGTCGTCGAGCAGTACTTC; J gene: TRBJ2-7; V gene: TRBV4-1; D gene: .; clone size: .
CDR3 protein: CASSQQGPRAFF; CDR3 DNA: TGTGCCAGCAGCCAACAGGGGCCTCGAGCTTTCTTT; J gene: TRBJ1-1; V gene: TRBV28; D gene: TRBD1; clone size: few
CDR3 protein: CASSLAGAGEKLFF; CDR3 DNA: TGTGCCAGCAGCCTAGCAGGGGCGGGTGAAAAACTGTTTTTT; J gene: TRBJ1-4; V gene: TRBV27; D gene: .; clone size: few
CDR3 protein: CASSYPNTEAFF; CDR3 DNA: TGTGCCAGCAGTTACCCGAACACTGAAGCTTTCTTT; J gene: TRBJ1-1; V gene: TRBV6-5; D gene: .; clone size: .
CDR3 protein: CAWSLAGWYQQYF; CDR3 DNA: TGTGCCTGGAGTTTGGCGGGGTGGTACCAGCAGTACTTC; J gene: TRBJ2-7; V gene: TRBV30; D gene: .; clone size: .
CDR3 protein: CASSLTAVNNEQFF; CDR3 DNA: TGTGCCAGCAGTTTGACAGCAGTTAACAATGAGCAGTTCTTC; J gene: TRBJ2-1; V gene: TRBV27; D gene: .; clone size: .
CDR3 protein: CAWSFVKNIQYF; CDR3 DNA: TGTGCCTGGAGTTTTGTCAAAAACATTCAGTACTTC; J gene: TRBJ2-4; V gene: TRBV30; D gene: .; clone size: .
CDR3 protein: CARSLEWGYSTDTQYF; CDR3 DNA: TGTGCCAGAAGCTTGGAGTGGGGGTACAGCACAGATACGCAGTATTTT; J gene: TRBJ2-3; V gene: TRBV5-3; D gene: .; clone size: .
CDR3 protein: CASGDGGAAETQYF; CDR3 DNA: TGCGCCAGCGGGGACGGCGGCGCCGCTGAGACCCAGTACTTC; J gene: TRBJ2-5; V gene: TRBV5-1; D gene: .; clone size: few
CDR3 protein: CASSLLLGEYTEAFF; CDR3 DNA: TGTGCCAGCAGCTTACTTCTCGGGGAGTACACTGAAGCTTTCTTT; J gene: TRBJ1-1; V gene: TRBV7-9; D gene: .; clone size: once
CDR3 protein: CASSARLAGEYEQYF; CDR3 DNA: TGTGCCAGCAGCGCTCGACTAGCGGGAGAGTACGAGCAGTACTTC; J gene: TRBJ2-7; V gene: TRBV11-2; D gene: TRBD2; clone size: few
CDR3 protein: CASTKGREHEQYF; CDR3 DNA: TGTGCCAGCACCAAGGGAAGGGAACACGAGCAGTACTTC; J gene: TRBJ2-7; V gene: TRBV28; D gene: .; clone size: few
CDR3 protein: CASSPPNLNTQYF; CDR3 DNA: TGTGCCAGCTCACCGCCCAATTTGAATACGCAGTATTTT; J gene: TRBJ2-3; V gene: TRBV18; D gene: .; clone size: .
CDR3 protein: CASSGRGNRAFF; CDR3 DNA: TGTGCCAGCAGTGGTCGTGGGAACAGGGCTTTCTTT; J gene: TRBJ1-1; V gene: TRBV25-1; D gene: .; clone size: .
CDR3 protein: CASSLAWDRVETQYF; CDR3 DNA: TGTGCCAGCAGCTTAGCATGGGACAGGGTGGAGACCCAGTACTTC; J gene: TRBJ2-5; V gene: TRBV7-9; D gene: TRBD1; clone size: .
CDR3 protein: CAGETRGNTEAFF; CDR3 DNA: TGTGCCGGAGAGACAAGAGGGAACACTGAAGCTTTCTTT; J gene: TRBJ1-1; V gene: TRBV2; D gene: .; clone size: .
CDR3 protein: CASSPEGSGIRGELFF; CDR3 DNA: TGTGCCAGCTCCCCTGAAGGTAGCGGGATCCGCGGGGAGCTGTTTTTT; J gene: TRBJ2-2; V gene: TRBV18; D gene: TRBD2; clone size: few
CDR3 protein: CASSLISGDTSEQYF; CDR3 DNA: TGTGCCAGCAGTCTTATTAGCGGAGATACAAGTGAGCAGTACTTC; J gene: TRBJ2-7; V gene: TRBV14; D gene: .; clone size: .
CDR3 protein: CASSLLQDAPGANVLTF; CDR3 DNA: TGCGCCAGCAGCTTGCTACAGGACGCCCCTGGGGCCAACGTCCTGACTTTC; J gene: TRBJ2-6; V gene: TRBV5-1; D gene: .; clone size: .
CDR3 protein: CASSVDTGEDTQYF; CDR3 DNA: TGTGCCAGCAGCGTAGACACCGGGGAGGATACGCAGTATTTT; J gene: TRBJ2-3; V gene: TRBV9; D gene: .; clone size: .
CDR3 protein: CASSNEEERKLSYEQYF; CDR3 DNA: TGTGCCAGCAGCAATGAGGAAGAACGTAAACTCTCCTACGAGCAGTACTTC; J gene: TRBJ2-7; V gene: TRBV21-1; D gene: .; clone size: .
CDR3 protein: CASSGSDRYYEQYF; CDR3 DNA: TGTGCCAGCAGCGGTTCGGACCGCTACTACGAGCAGTACTTC; J gene: TRBJ2-7; V gene: TRBV9; D gene: .; clone size: .
CDR3 protein: CASSRAGELFF; CDR3 DNA: TGTGCCAGCAGTCGAGCCGGGGAGCTGTTTTTT; J gene: TRBJ2-2; V gene: TRBV28; D gene: .; clone size: .
CDR3 protein: CASSGGTGGEETQYF; CDR3 DNA: TGCGCCAGCAGCGGGGGGACAGGGGGCGAGGAGACCCAGTACTTC; J gene: TRBJ2-5; V gene: TRBV5-1; D gene: TRBD1; clone size: .
CDR3 protein: CASTHRAGVPTEAFF; CDR3 DNA: TGTGCCAGTACTCACCGGGCCGGGGTCCCCACTGAAGCTTTCTTT; J gene: TRBJ1-1; V gene: TRBV19; D gene: .; clone size: .
CDR3 protein: CSVDPGQSQETQYF; CDR3 DNA: TGCAGCGTTGACCCAGGACAGAGCCAAGAGACCCAGTACTTC; J gene: TRBJ2-5; V gene: TRBV29-1; D gene: .; clone size: .
CDR3 protein: CASQGLAGSLETQYF; CDR3 DNA: TGCGCCAGCCAAGGACTAGCGGGATCTCTAGAGACCCAGTACTTC; J gene: TRBJ2-5; V gene: TRBV5-1; D gene: TRBD2; clone size: once
CDR3 protein: CATRGYSNQPQHF; CDR3 DNA: TGTGCCACTCGGGGCTATAGCAATCAGCCCCAGCATTTT; J gene: TRBJ1-5; V gene: TRBV27; D gene: .; clone size: .
CDR3 protein: CAWSKDWETQYF; CDR3 DNA: TGTGCCTGGAGTAAGGATTGGGAGACCCAGTACTTC; J gene: TRBJ2-5; V gene: TRBV30; D gene: .; clone size: few
CDR3 protein: CASSLGQGYQETQYF; CDR3 DNA: TGTGCCAGCAGCTTAGGTCAGGGATACCAAGAGACCCAGTACTTC; J gene: TRBJ2-5; V gene: TRBV7-3; D gene: .; clone size: .
CDR3 protein: CASSLSGPQHF; CDR3 DNA: TGTGCCAGCAGTTTATCAGGGCCCCAGCATTTT; J gene: TRBJ1-5; V gene: TRBV28; D gene: .; clone size: few